This TCR beta chain was captured in a study of control samples from healthy donors and cancer patients. TCRdb's copy holds only in-frame clones and misses some; the assay was immunoSEQ multiplex PCR. The profile shows more than 75,000 clones, 79% of them singletons. Germline CDR1 and CDR2: GTSNPN and SVGIG (reference sequence). J gave up 0 bases and V 8 bases, and 8 bases lay outside the gene matches. The CDR3 is made up of 15 amino acids. This sequence joins TRBV30 and TRBJ1-3, with 9 nucleotides matching TRBD1. Specimen: blood. The receptor was derived from a woman in her thirties in good health. The CDR3 loop is CARGQGSSSGNTIYF. CDR3 nucleotides: TGTGCCCGGGGACAGGGCTCGAGCTCTGGAAACACCATATATTTT.